This is a list of T cell receptor beta chains from one sample in a study of CD8 T cells in Susac syndrome. TCRdb reprocessed the immunoSEQ multiplex PCR reads via MiXCR and lists one record per CDR3 protein. The sample shows some 180,000 distinct CDR3 sequences, 85% to 95% of them seen only once. The sample comprised CD4+ T cells from PBMCs. The origin of the receptors is a human donor in good health. Both conserved end residues are part of each CDR3. A D gene is named only where the DNA matches it firmly. Size is omitted from some rows. Given values are once, few, many or a class for expanded clones.

DNA	CDR3	J	D	size	V
TGTGCCAGCAGCTTGGCGGGAACGATAGGCACCGGGGAGCTGTTTTTT	CASSLAGTIGTGELFF	TRBJ2-2	-	-	TRBV11-1
TGTGCCATCAGTGAAGACTCGGGAGTGAATGAGCAGTTCTTC	CAISEDSGVNEQFF	TRBJ2-1	-	-	TRBV10-3
TGTGCCAGCAGCGCCATCCGAAGGGACAGAACTACTCTAATCTACGAGCAGTACTTC	CASSAIRRDRTTLIYEQYF	TRBJ2-7	TRBD1	-	TRBV13
TGCGCCAGCAGCTTGGCCGGGCGTTCCCAAGAGACCCAGTACTTC	CASSLAGRSQETQYF	TRBJ2-5	-	-	TRBV5-1
TGTGCCAGCAGCCCGCAGGGAGGAATTGGCTATGGCTACACCTTC	CASSPQGGIGYGYTF	TRBJ1-2	-	-	TRBV7-6
TGTGCCAGCAGGGGAGGCAGACGGAACACTGAAGCTTTCTTT	CASRGGRRNTEAFF	TRBJ1-1	-	-	TRBV27
TGTGCCAGCAGTGAGCAGGGTAGTATCGTTGAAGCTTTCTTT	CASSEQGSIVEAFF	TRBJ1-1	-	-	TRBV2
TGCAGTGCTAGAGGCCTGACTGGAGCCTACGAGCAGTACTTC	CSARGLTGAYEQYF	TRBJ2-7	-	-	TRBV20-1
TGTGCCAGCAGCATCTCCGGGACAGGGCTAAACACCATATATTTT	CASSISGTGLNTIYF	TRBJ1-3	TRBD1	-	TRBV5-6
TGTGCCAGCAGCTTGATAGACTCCCCCCATGGCTACACCTTC	CASSLIDSPHGYTF	TRBJ1-2	-	-	TRBV5-6
TGCAGCGGGACGTCGGCCTATGGCTACACCTTC	CSGTSAYGYTF	TRBJ1-2	-	-	TRBV29-1
TGTGCCAGCAGCTTAGAAATCTTATGGACTAGCGGGAGAAGCTCTGGGGCCAACGTCCTGACTTTC	CASSLEILWTSGRSSGANVLTF	TRBJ2-6	TRBD2	-	TRBV11-2
TGCAGCGTTGTAGGGGGCTCCGGGAACACTGAAGCTTTCTTT	CSVVGGSGNTEAFF	TRBJ1-1	TRBD1	-	TRBV29-1
TGCGCCAGCAGCCAAGATCAGGCAGGCCGTAATGAAAAACTGTTTTTT	CASSQDQAGRNEKLFF	TRBJ1-4	-	-	TRBV4-1
TGTGCCAGCAGCCCGTGGGCTAGCGGGTACCAAGAGACCCAGTACTTC	CASSPWASGYQETQYF	TRBJ2-5	TRBD2	-	TRBV7-9
TGTGCCAGCAGCCGAACTAGCGGGGGGTCCTCCTACGAGCAGTACTTC	CASSRTSGGSSYEQYF	TRBJ2-7	TRBD2	-	TRBV7-2
TGTGCCAGCAGCCAAGCCTATGAGCAGTTCTTC	CASSQAYEQFF	TRBJ2-1	-	-	TRBV3-1
TGTGCCAGCACCAAAGACAGGGCGGGCCGCGAGCAGTACTTC	CASTKDRAGREQYF	TRBJ2-7	TRBD1	-	TRBV6-2/TRBV6-3
TGTGCCATCAGTGAACAACAGGGAAGGGGGACTGAAGCTTTCTTT	CAISEQQGRGTEAFF	TRBJ1-1	-	once	TRBV10-3